This passage covers 20 T cell receptor beta chains from one sample sequenced in a study of T cells in tuberculosis. Indicated time point: new active TB diagnosis, blood taken before or within 7 days of starting treatment. Using immunoSEQ multiplex PCR, the repertoire was profiled, and TCRdb retains in-frame clones only, with some absent. The sample has 30,000 to 35,000 clones; approximately 94% are singletons. The sequenced sample was PBMCs, obtained at tuberculosis diagnosis. The source of these receptors is an adult with tuberculosis.

V gene TRBV25-1 combines with J gene TRBJ2-3; 12 positions agree with TRBD1. Germline V gene sequence: CDR1 MGHDK, CDR2 SYGVNS. This CDR3 is 15 amino acids long. The trim removed 8 bases at V and 4 bases at J, leaving 7 bases unmatched. The CDR3 region is CASGPGQGAADTQYF. CDR3 nucleotide sequence: TGTGCCAGCGGCCCGGGACAGGGGGCAGCAGATACGCAGTATTTT.

This clone was picked up one time. The rearrangement joins TRBV4-1 to TRBJ2-7; a possible D gene is TRBD1 (5 bases). The CDR3 runs to 17 residues. Per the germline V gene, CDR1 is MGHRA and CDR2 is YSYEKL. The V end lost 3 bases, the J end lost 1 base, and 19 bases lay between the germline ends. CDR3 in DNA: TGCGCCAGCAGCCACCGCGTTAAGGGGCAGGTTTCCTACGAGCAGTACTTC. Amino acids: CASSHRVKGQVSYEQYF.

The sample holds one count of this clone. V and J are TRBV13 and TRBJ2-3; tentative D call: TRBD1 (5 bases). Trimming took 2 bases from V and 2 from J, leaving 11 bases between them. Germline V gene data show CDR1 as PRHDT and CDR2 as FYEKMQ (reference sequence). The length of the CDR3 is 15 residues. CDR3 nucleotides: TGTGCCAGCAGCTTACCCTCAGGGCCCACAGATACGCAGTATTTT. Protein: CASSLPSGPTDTQYF.

This chain links TRBV5-6 with TRBJ2-1; D uncertain. The V end lost 0 bases, the J end lost 11 bases, and 12 bases lay between the germline ends. Per the germline V gene, CDR1 is SGHDT and CDR2 is YYEEEE. The CDR3 covers 13 residues. The CDR3 sequence is CASSLASATQQFF. For the CDR3, the DNA is TGTGCCAGCAGCTTGGCCTCGGCGACTCAGCAGTTCTTC.

The chain links TRBV5-1 to TRBJ2-1; 7 bases align to TRBD1. The CDR3 sequence is 15 residues long. V was clipped by 3 bases and J by 8 bases; unmatched bases: 11. Germline values: CDR1 SGHRS, CDR2 YFSETQ. The CDR3 reads CASSSRDRGGYEQFF. The CDR3 DNA reads TGCGCCAGCAGCTCCCGGGACAGAGGGGGCTATGAGCAGTTCTTC.

The chain recombines TRBV21-1 with TRBJ2-1; the table's D call of TRBD1 was not tested on the DNA. TRBV21-1 is an annotated pseudogene. There are 16 residues in the CDR3. The DNA of the CDR3 is TGTGCCAGCAGCCACCCGAAGGGGGACTCCTACAATGAGCAGTTCTTC. The encoded protein is CASSHPKGDSYNEQFF.

The CDR3 reads CASSRGHSTDTQYF. CDR3 nucleotides: TGTGCCAGCAGCAGGGGACATTCCACAGATACGCAGTATTTT. This chain links TRBV11-3 with TRBJ2-3, with D tentatively TRBD1 (6 bases). The V gene's germline CDR1 is SGHNT and CDR2 YENEEA. Trimming stripped 5 bases from V and 2 bases from J, with 11 bases between. The CDR3 is made up of 14 amino acids. Using reference TRBV11-3 and TRBJ2-3 for the parts outside the CDR3, the full variable domain is EAGVVQSPRYKIIEKKQPVAFWCNPISGHNTLYWYLQNLGQGPELLIRYENEEAVDDSQLPKDRFSAERLKGVDSTLKIQPAELGDSAVYLCASSRGHSTDTQYFGPGTRLTVL.

V gene TRBV5-6 combines with J gene TRBJ2-3; TRBD2 agrees at 12 bases. The CDR3 length is 15 residues. The ends lost 4 bases at V and 3 bases at J; junction bases unmatched: 3. The germline V gene has CDR1 SGHDT and CDR2 YYEEEE. CDR3 nucleotide sequence: TGTGCCAGCAGCCCCGGACTAGCGGGGACAGATACGCAGTATTTT. This gives the protein CASSPGLAGTDTQYF.

The rearrangement joins TRBV5-1 to TRBJ1-1; the match to TRBD1 covers 9 bases. This CDR3 comprises 15 residues. The junction had 9 bases not matched to a gene; V was cut back by 6 bases and J by 3 bases. CDR1 is SGHRS, CDR2 YFSETQ, per germline. For the CDR3, the DNA is TGCGCCAGCACGGACAGGGGAGGCGGATACACTGAAGCTTTCTTT. It yields the protein CASTDRGGGYTEAFF.

The CDR3 DNA reads TGCGCCAGCAGCCAAGTGCCGGAGGTCGGCCAAGAGACCCAGTACTTC. It encodes CASSQVPEVGQETQYF. The V gene is TRBV4-1, the J gene TRBJ2-5; a possible D gene is TRBD2 (5 bases). The ends were cut back, 1 base at V and 1 base at J, with 13 bases in the middle. Per germline, CDR1 MGHRA and CDR2 YSYEKL. This CDR3 region has 16 residues.

This clone was detected once. CDR3 amino acids: CASSYSDGGLGYEQYF. DNA for the CDR3: TGTGCCAGCAGTTACTCGGACGGGGGTTTGGGTTACGAGCAGTACTTC. The rearrangement links TRBV6-6 to TRBJ2-7; D is possibly TRBD2 (6 bases). Trimming removed 0 bases from V and 4 bases from J, with 16 bases in between. CDR1 and CDR2 from the germline V gene are MNHNY and SVGAGI (reference sequence). The CDR3 sequence is 16 residues long.

The chain uses TRBV7-2 and TRBJ1-4; D call uncertain. This CDR3 is 15 amino acids long. V was clipped by 4 bases and J by 0 bases, with 9 bases between them. CDR1 and CDR2 from the germline V gene are SGHTA and FQGNSA. CDR3 DNA: TGTGCCAGCAGCTCGTACAGTGCAACTAATGAAAAACTGTTTTTT. This codes for CASSSYSATNEKLFF.

This chain connects TRBV5-4 to TRBJ2-5, with D perhaps TRBD2 (6 bases). With 1 base removed from V and 5 bases from J, the gap between germline ends came to 12 bases. Germline CDR1 reads SGHNT; CDR2 reads YYREEE (reference sequence). This CDR3 comprises 14 residues. This chain's CDR3 is CASSLRGGTETQYF. CDR3 DNA: TGTGCCAGCAGCTTGCGGGGCGGGACGGAGACCCAGTACTTC.

V is TRBV2 and J is TRBJ2-7; D gene unclear. This CDR3 region has 14 residues. Trimming shortened V by 7 bases and J by 3 bases, and 16 bases separated the two germline ends. From germline, CDR1 is SNHLY and CDR2 FYNNEI. The CDR3 sequence is CASNDLRHHYEQYF. Written as DNA, the CDR3 is TGTGCCAGCAACGATTTGCGGCACCACTACGAGCAGTACTTC.

The chain combines TRBV6-1 with TRBJ1-1, with a possible D match to TRBD1 (5 bases). The CDR3 length is 13 residues. Germline loops: CDR1 MNHNS, CDR2 SASEGT. The V and J ends lost 7 bases and 4 bases respectively, with 13 bases between them. The CDR3 DNA reads TGTGCCAGCACCCTTGGGGGGGTCACTGAAGCTTTCTTT. Protein product: CASTLGGVTEAFF.

The V and J genes are TRBV7-6 and TRBJ2-3; 12 nucleotides match TRBD2. CDR3 size: 15 residues. J was trimmed by 5 bases and V by 2 bases; bases with no gene match: 2. In germline, CDR1 is SGHVS, CDR2 FNYEAQ. Here the CDR3 DNA reads TGTGCCAGCAGCTTACCTAGCGGGAGGGAAGATACGCAGTATTTT. Translating gives CASSLPSGREDTQYF.

V is TRBV9 and J is TRBJ2-2; 9 nucleotides match TRBD1. J lost 6 bases, V lost 2 bases, and 8 bases had no gene match. The CDR3 length is 16 residues. The V gene's germline CDR1 is SGDLS and CDR2 YYNGEE. CDR3 bases: TGTGCCAGCAGCGTTTACGGACAGGGGACTTCCGGGGAGCTGTTTTTT. Translating it yields CASSVYGQGTSGELFF.

The chain employs TRBV5-4 and TRBJ2-6; D perhaps matches TRBD1 (5 bases). CDR3 length: 14 amino acids. Trimming took 4 bases from V and 0 from J, leaving 5 bases between them. Germline V lookup: CDR1 SGHNT, CDR2 YYREEE (reference sequence). In DNA, the CDR3 is TGTGCCAGCAGCGACAGCTCTGGGGCCAACGTCCTGACTTTC. Residues: CASSDSSGANVLTF.

The sample holds one count of this clone. CDR3 in amino acids: CASSRGATEAFF. CDR3 sequence (DNA): TGTGCCAGCAGTCGGGGGGCCACTGAAGCTTTCTTT. This chain joins TRBV28 and TRBJ1-1; TRBD1 might be the D (6 bases). The CDR3 is 12 residues long. Trimming pared 5 bases from V and 4 bases from J, leaving 8 bases between. Germline V gene lookup returns CDR1 MDHEN and CDR2 SYDVKM.

In nucleotides, the CDR3 is TGTGCCATCAGGCATGACAGAGGCTCTGGAAACACCATATATTTT. Its protein is CAIRHDRGSGNTIYF. The V and J genes are TRBV10-3 and TRBJ1-3; tentative D call: TRBD1 (5 bases). This CDR3 comprises 15 residues. From germline, CDR1 is ENHRY and CDR2 SYGVKD. V was trimmed by 6 bases and J by 0 bases, leaving 12 bases between them.